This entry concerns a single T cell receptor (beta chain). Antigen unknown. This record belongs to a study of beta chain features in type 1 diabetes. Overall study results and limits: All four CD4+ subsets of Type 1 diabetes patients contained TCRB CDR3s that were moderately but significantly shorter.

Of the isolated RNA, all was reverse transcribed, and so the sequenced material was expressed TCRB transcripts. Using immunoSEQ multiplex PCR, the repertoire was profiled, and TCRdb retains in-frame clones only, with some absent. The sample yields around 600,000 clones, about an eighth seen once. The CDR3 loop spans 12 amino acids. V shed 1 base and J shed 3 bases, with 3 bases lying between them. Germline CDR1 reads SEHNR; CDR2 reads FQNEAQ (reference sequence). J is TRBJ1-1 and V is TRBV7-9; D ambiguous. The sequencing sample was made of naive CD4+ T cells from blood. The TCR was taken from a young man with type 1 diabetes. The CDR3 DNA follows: TGTGCCAGCAGCTTAGAAGACACTGAAGCTTTCTTT. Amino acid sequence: CASSLEDTEAFF.